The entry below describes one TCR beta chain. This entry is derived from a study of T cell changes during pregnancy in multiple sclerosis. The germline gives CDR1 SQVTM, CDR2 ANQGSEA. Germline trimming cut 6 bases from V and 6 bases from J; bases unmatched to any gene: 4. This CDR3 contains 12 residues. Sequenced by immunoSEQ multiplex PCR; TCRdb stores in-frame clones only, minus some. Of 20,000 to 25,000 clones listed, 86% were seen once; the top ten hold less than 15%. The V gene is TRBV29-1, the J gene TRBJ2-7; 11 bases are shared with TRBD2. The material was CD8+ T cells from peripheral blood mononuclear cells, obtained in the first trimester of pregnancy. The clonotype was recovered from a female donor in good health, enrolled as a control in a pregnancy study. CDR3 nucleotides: TGCAGCGTCGCGGGGACTAGCGGCGAGCAGTACTTC. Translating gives CSVAGTSGEQYF.